A selection of T cell receptor beta chains follows, all from one sample in a study of blood T cell repertoires in COVID-19. This table comes from immunoSEQ multiplex PCR, and its TCRdb copy is limited to in-frame clones, with some not included. The sample consists of 250,000 or so clones, about 87% of them appearing once. Material: peripheral blood. These receptors all come from a woman in her seventies with active or convalescent COVID-19. CDR3s include the opening cysteine and the closing phenylalanine or tryptophan. Each record gives: clone size, D gene, J gene, V gene, CDR3 length, CDR3 protein, CDR3 DNA. The D gene is left open where the match is weak. Size tells how often a clone was seen (once, few, many) or the class of an expanded clone, and some rows leave it out.

clone size: once; D gene: TRBD2; J gene: TRBJ2-1; V gene: TRBV13; CDR3 length: 15; CDR3 protein: CASSVSAGGINEQFF; CDR3 DNA: TGTGCCAGCAGCGTCTCAGCGGGGGGGATCAATGAGCAGTTCTTC
clone size: .; D gene: TRBD1; J gene: TRBJ1-6; V gene: TRBV7-2; CDR3 length: 14; CDR3 protein: CASSVYRGRQPLHF; CDR3 DNA: TGTGCCAGCAGCGTCTACAGGGGCCGGCAACCCCTCCACTTT
clone size: once; D gene: .; J gene: TRBJ1-3; V gene: TRBV19; CDR3 length: 16; CDR3 protein: CASSENSGVAGNTIYF; CDR3 DNA: TGTGCCAGTAGTGAGAACTCAGGGGTCGCTGGAAACACCATATATTTT
clone size: .; D gene: .; J gene: TRBJ1-6; V gene: TRBV7-9; CDR3 length: 14; CDR3 protein: CASSFEGSNSPLHF; CDR3 DNA: TGTGCCAGCAGCTTTGAGGGCAGTAATTCACCCCTCCACTTT
clone size: .; D gene: .; J gene: TRBJ1-2; V gene: TRBV5-6; CDR3 length: 14; CDR3 protein: CASSQQASGYGYTF; CDR3 DNA: TGTGCCAGCAGCCAACAGGCTTCGGGCTATGGCTACACCTTC
clone size: .; D gene: TRBD1; J gene: TRBJ1-1; V gene: TRBV5-6; CDR3 length: 12; CDR3 protein: CASTFGTVEAFF; CDR3 DNA: TGTGCCAGCACCTTCGGGACAGTTGAAGCTTTCTTT
clone size: .; D gene: TRBD2; J gene: TRBJ2-1; V gene: TRBV4-3; CDR3 length: 16; CDR3 protein: CASSQVTSGPYNEQFF; CDR3 DNA: TGCGCCAGCAGCCAGGTAACTAGCGGACCCTACAATGAGCAGTTCTTC
clone size: .; D gene: .; J gene: TRBJ2-7; V gene: TRBV10-1; CDR3 length: 13; CDR3 protein: CASNGQGSGEQYF; CDR3 DNA: TGCGCCAGCAACGGACAGGGTAGCGGGGAGCAGTACTTC
clone size: .; D gene: TRBD1; J gene: TRBJ1-1; V gene: TRBV5-1; CDR3 length: 15; CDR3 protein: CASSLVPTGRTEAFF; CDR3 DNA: TGCGCCAGCAGCTTGGTACCGACAGGGCGAACTGAAGCTTTCTTT
clone size: .; D gene: .; J gene: TRBJ1-1; V gene: TRBV9; CDR3 length: 15; CDR3 protein: CASSVEGRVATEAFF; CDR3 DNA: TGTGCCAGCAGCGTAGAGGGCAGGGTTGCGACTGAAGCTTTCTTT
clone size: .; D gene: .; J gene: TRBJ2-3; V gene: TRBV27; CDR3 length: 13; CDR3 protein: CASGAGSTDTQYF; CDR3 DNA: TGTGCCAGCGGCGCAGGGAGCACAGATACGCAGTATTTT
clone size: .; D gene: .; J gene: TRBJ1-1; V gene: TRBV2; CDR3 length: 14; CDR3 protein: CASSVEAPNTEAFF; CDR3 DNA: TGTGCCAGCAGTGTGGAGGCTCCGAACACTGAAGCTTTCTTT
clone size: .; D gene: .; J gene: TRBJ1-1; V gene: TRBV18; CDR3 length: 14; CDR3 protein: CASSPPGRQDEAFF; CDR3 DNA: TGTGCCAGCTCACCACCGGGGAGACAGGACGAAGCTTTCTTT
clone size: .; D gene: .; J gene: TRBJ2-1; V gene: TRBV5-8; CDR3 length: 14; CDR3 protein: CASSLRGSYNEQFF; CDR3 DNA: TGTGCCAGCAGCTTGAGGGGTTCCTACAATGAGCAGTTCTTC
clone size: once; D gene: TRBD1; J gene: TRBJ1-2; V gene: TRBV9; CDR3 length: 14; CDR3 protein: CASSPGTAPYGYTF; CDR3 DNA: TGTGCCAGCAGCCCCGGGACAGCCCCCTATGGCTACACCTTC
clone size: once; D gene: TRBD1; J gene: TRBJ1-2; V gene: TRBV6-2/TRBV6-3; CDR3 length: 12; CDR3 protein: CASTPTGSGYTF; CDR3 DNA: TGTGCCAGCACCCCGACAGGGAGCGGCTACACCTTC
clone size: .; D gene: .; J gene: TRBJ2-4; V gene: TRBV5-6; CDR3 length: 13; CDR3 protein: CASSPTGLNIQYF; CDR3 DNA: TGTGCCAGCAGCCCGACAGGTCTCAACATTCAGTACTTC
clone size: .; D gene: .; J gene: TRBJ2-3; V gene: TRBV10-1; CDR3 length: 9; CDR3 protein: CASPFTQYF; CDR3 DNA: TGCGCCAGCCCCTTTACGCAGTATTTT
clone size: .; D gene: .; J gene: TRBJ1-1; V gene: TRBV11-2; CDR3 length: 13; CDR3 protein: CASSLTANTEAFF; CDR3 DNA: TGTGCCAGCAGCTTGACAGCGAACACTGAAGCTTTCTTT
clone size: .; D gene: TRBD2; J gene: TRBJ2-7; V gene: TRBV5-1; CDR3 length: 16; CDR3 protein: CASSLAGASGGYEQYF; CDR3 DNA: TGCGCCAGCAGCTTGGCCGGGGCTAGCGGGGGGTACGAGCAGTACTTC
clone size: .; D gene: .; J gene: TRBJ2-1; V gene: TRBV30; CDR3 length: 13; CDR3 protein: CAGYGRDGNEQFF; CDR3 DNA: TGTGCCGGATATGGCAGGGATGGGAATGAGCAGTTCTTC
clone size: .; D gene: TRBD2; J gene: TRBJ2-1; V gene: TRBV7-2; CDR3 length: 14; CDR3 protein: CASRWTSGGDEQFF; CDR3 DNA: TGTGCCAGCCGGTGGACTAGCGGGGGCGATGAGCAGTTCTTC
clone size: .; D gene: .; J gene: TRBJ1-2; V gene: TRBV24-1; CDR3 length: 12; CDR3 protein: CATSDPGRGYTF; CDR3 DNA: TGTGCCACCAGTGACCCAGGCCGAGGCTACACCTTC
clone size: .; D gene: .; J gene: TRBJ1-5; V gene: TRBV6-5; CDR3 length: 14; CDR3 protein: CASSYQDRNQPQHF; CDR3 DNA: TGTGCCAGCAGTTACCAAGACAGAAATCAGCCCCAGCATTTT
clone size: .; D gene: .; J gene: TRBJ1-5; V gene: TRBV2; CDR3 length: 15; CDR3 protein: CASSEQGGNNQPQHF; CDR3 DNA: TGTGCCAGCAGCGAACAGGGTGGCAACAATCAGCCCCAGCATTTT
clone size: .; D gene: .; J gene: TRBJ2-5; V gene: TRBV19; CDR3 length: 11; CDR3 protein: CASSLGRTQYF; CDR3 DNA: TGTGCCAGTAGTTTAGGGAGAACCCAGTACTTC
clone size: .; D gene: .; J gene: TRBJ2-6; V gene: TRBV5-1; CDR3 length: 16; CDR3 protein: CASSPPQASGANVLTF; CDR3 DNA: TGCGCCAGCTCCCCCCCCCAGGCCTCTGGGGCCAACGTCCTGACTTTC